This T cell receptor beta chain was obtained from a study of human T cells and chemical hapten exposure. The V and J ends lost 3 bases and 0 bases respectively, with 8 bases between them. The CDR3 totals 15 residues. Germline CDR1 LGHDT, CDR2 YNNKEL (reference sequence). The time point was: patch test 1, 2 weeks after DPC sensitization. Treatment given: therapeutic diphenylcyclopropenone sensitization with weekly scalp DPC. Using its own MiXCR run on the RACE reads, TCRdb lists one record per CDR3 protein. The data show roughly 180,000 distinct CDR3 sequences, with about a fifth seen just once and approximately 6.7% held by the top ten. This clonotype has a handful of counts.

The sample here was whole blood, taken in connection with sensitization to the hapten diphenylcyclopropenone (DPC). The chain is built from TRBV3-1 and TRBJ2-2, with D maybe TRBD2 (6 bases). This clonotype was sampled from a woman aged 45-65 years with alopecia areata. Some clones in this sample may be carry-over from other donors' samples. For the CDR3, the DNA is TGTGCCAGCAGCCAGTGGGGGGCGAACACCGGGGAGCTGTTTTTT. It specifies CASSQWGANTGELFF.